The clone carrying this T cell receptor (beta chain) came up many times. The data derive from a study of response to subunit inactivated influenza vaccine. The CDR3 sequence is 14 residues long. CDR1 is SQVTM and CDR2 is ANQGSEA in the germline V gene. Trimming left V 6 bases short and J 3 bases short, with 15 bases between. TCRdb fed the RT-PCR reads into MiXCR, producing one record per CDR3 protein. The sample carries a few hundred thousand distinct CDR3 sequences, 10% to 11% recorded once. The V call is TRBV29-1, the J call TRBJ2-1; D is perhaps TRBD2 (5 bases). The starting material was PBMCs from blood, obtained 35 to 45 days after vaccination. The sequence was obtained from a man aged 50-60 years who received an inactivated influenza vaccine. The CDR3 nucleotides read TGCAGCGTGCGAGCGGAGGCACTCTACAATGAGCAGTTCTTC. As protein: CSVRAEALYNEQFF.